This TCR beta chain was obtained from a study of technical replicates of blood from a handful of donors. The data were produced by immunoSEQ multiplex PCR, yet TCRdb's version contains in-frame clones alone and is incomplete. The repertoire holds over 65,000 clones, approximately 97% seen once, with approximately 0.2% in the top ten. The TCR comes from a human donor in good health. The sequenced sample was T cells isolated from PBMCs.

CDR3 protein: CSVEEWDRGKETQYF. The CDR3 DNA reads TGCAGCGTTGAAGAGTGGGACAGGGGAAAAGAGACCCAGTACTTC. The chain uses TRBV29-1 and TRBJ2-5, with TRBD1 identical over 10 bases. The CDR3 runs 15 residues. Germline-derived CDR1 and CDR2 are SQVTM and ANQGSEA. J lost 3 bases, V lost 0 bases, and 4 bases had no gene match.